This T cell receptor beta chain was captured in a study of blood T cell repertoires in COVID-19 (TCRdb year 2020). For the study in its entirety: The collaborator samples originated in the United States, Italy and Spain and spanned the acute and convalescent phases of COVID-19. The material from the prospective study consisted of cDNA or gDNA derived from T cells, B-cell-depleted T cells, or PBMCs. The dataset comprised deeply sampled blood TCRbeta repertoires from subjects exposed to, actively infected with, or recovered from COVID-19. The repertoires were released in a freely available public database intended as a resource for research on the immune response to SARS-CoV-2. Samples were obtained from the ongoing ImmuneRACE study (first 160 participants) and from some 1,300 subjects provided by 6 global collaborators. A de-identified subject ID, COVID-19 status, age in years and sex were almost always included in the sample metadata. Where HLA class I and class II types were available, the types were taken from metadata supplied by the sample provider, not from assay-based typing.

The CDR3 starts with the cysteine, ends with the phenylalanine, and has 15 residues. The entry retains the CDR3 DNA only, 45 bases that are in frame from base 1. Germline trimming amounts to 2 bases on V and 4 bases on J, with 9 as the count of junction bases outside the gene matches. Per the germline V gene, SGDLS is the CDR1 and YYNGEE is the CDR2. TCRbeta CDR3 regions were amplified from genomic DNA by means of the immunoSEQ Assay, a bias-controlled multiplex PCR. As for the authors' bioinformatics: The number of nucleated cells in each sample was estimated by amplification of reference gene primers within the assay. To quantify the absolute abundance of each unique TCRbeta CDR3 rearrangement, sequence reads were collapsed and filtered. For each sample, productive Simpson clonality was calculated as the square root of Simpson's diversity index over productive rearrangements. Held by TCRdb, this immuneACCESS table contains in-frame sequences only and omits some clones. Under half of the omission traces to an unresolved V gene where checked; the cause of the rest is unknown. That table is the source of V, J and clone size, and D and trimming were worked out from the DNA. In this sample the table shows about 270,000 clones, 80% to 95% of which occur a single time. Roughly 2.9% of the sample rests with the top ten.

The research as a whole found: Clinical and demographic metadata were provided uncurated, with the amount varying by source and participant.

Participants in the prospective study were enrolled through a virtual design, were aged roughly 18 to 100 years, and lived in roughly 26 United States geographic areas. In the prospective study, cohorts were assigned on the basis of participant-reported clinical history obtained from a screening survey and a study questionnaire. A participant counted as exposed if, within 2 weeks of entering the study, that participant had been in contact with someone who had a PCR-confirmed or clinician-diagnosed COVID-19 case. In the prospective study, mobile phlebotomists collected whole blood, serum and a nasopharyngeal or oropharyngeal swab from each participant. Additional blood draws and questionnaires over a roughly two-month period could optionally be provided by prospective study participants. Before DNA extraction, blood samples from the prospective study were shipped at room temperature or frozen. This clone was counted once. Its recognized antigen is unknown. It has no much larger one-base neighbor in the sample; base qualities were not kept.

Recombination joined TRBV9 with TRBJ2-7, with 7 bases in between that match TRBD2. Sequenced material: PBMCs or T cells enriched from blood (not recorded which). The TCR was taken from a man aged 35-49 years who had been exposed to COVID-19. The DNA sequence is TGTGCCAGCAGCGTCGATTCCAGCGGGGTATACGAGCAGTACTTC. Its protein reads: CASSVDSSGVYEQYF. The reference TRBV9 and TRBJ2-7 proteins fill in what lies around the CDR3, so the full variable domain reads DSGVTQTPKHLITATGQRVTLRCSPRSGDLSVYWYQQSLDQGLQFLIQYYNGEERAKGNILERFSAQQFPDLHSELNLSSLELGDSALYFCASSVDSSGVYEQYFGPGTRLTVT.